Presented here are 10 T cell receptor beta chains from one specimen sequenced in a study of vaccination effects on CD4 cells after COVID-19 (dated by TCRdb to the early 2020s). The receptor library was made with the immunoSEQ multiplex PCR assay. TCRdb mirrors the immuneACCESS table, restricted to in-frame sequences. Some clones are absent from its copies; in checked studies, under half trace to an unresolved V gene, and the reason for the others is unknown. For this sample there are around 46,000 clones; 67% appear just once. Nearly 5.5% of the sample lies in the top ten. Their target antigens are unknown. After roughly 11 days of culture, CD4+ T cells were isolated with the EasySep CD4+ T cell isolation kit. This material consisted of CD4+ T cells from PBMCs cultured without peptide, taken before COVID-19 vaccination. Receptors originate from a human donor who received a COVID-19 vaccine.

The chain employs TRBV2 and TRBJ2-3; D uncertain. The germline gives CDR1 SNHLY, CDR2 FYNNEI. V was pared by 6 bases and J by 5 bases, with 18 bases between. The CDR3 length is 15 residues. The CDR3 DNA reads TGTGCCAGCAGAAAGGTGGCTAGTTTTGGAGATACGCAGTATTTT. It specifies CASRKVASFGDTQYF. The entire variable domain, with the rest obtained from reference TRBV2 and TRBJ2-3, is as follows: EPEVTQTPSHQVTQMGQEVILRCVPISNHLYFYWYRQILGQKVEFLVSFYNNEISEKSEIFDDQFSVERPDGSNFTLKIRSTKLEDSAMYFCASRKVASFGDTQYFGPGTRLTVL.

This sequence joins TRBV30 and TRBJ2-5, with D tentatively TRBD2 (5 bases). CDR1 is GTSNPN and CDR2 is SVGIG in the germline V gene (reference sequence). This CDR3 comprises 11 residues. Trimming left V 5 bases short and J 9 bases short, with 13 bases between. The CDR3 reads CAWAEGRAQYF. DNA for the CDR3: TGTGCCTGGGCAGAAGGGCGGGCCCAGTACTTC.

The gene calls are TRBV5-1 and TRBJ2-2; the match to TRBD2 covers 14 bases. This CDR3 is 17 amino acids long. V was clipped by 4 bases and J by 5 bases; unmatched bases: 7. Germline loops: CDR1 SGHRS, CDR2 YFSETQ. CDR3 amino acids: CASSGTSGGRGTGELFF. CDR3 nucleotide sequence: TGCGCCAGCAGCGGGACTAGCGGGGGCCGAGGGACCGGGGAGCTGTTTTTT.

The rearrangement joins TRBV18 to TRBJ2-1; D gene unclear. Trimming removed 5 bases at V and 10 bases at J, with 9 bases between. This CDR3 contains 11 residues. Germline V gene data show CDR1 as KGHSH and CDR2 as LQKENI. This CDR3 is CASSLIGEQFF. The CDR3 DNA is TGTGCCAGCTCATTGATCGGCGAGCAGTTCTTC.

This clone occurred a few times. The CDR3 DNA is TGTGCCAGCAGCTCCCCCTCCACAGGGTTCACTGAAGCTTTCTTT. This encodes CASSSPSTGFTEAFF. V usage is TRBV7-2 and J usage is TRBJ1-1, with a tentative D call TRBD1 (6 bases). CDR3 size: 15 residues. Trimming removed 4 bases at V and 4 bases at J, with 16 bases between. Per germline, CDR1 SGHTA and CDR2 FQGNSA.

The rearrangement links TRBV4-1 to TRBJ1-2; the D gene is possibly TRBD1 (5 bases). The CDR3 totals 15 residues. Germline V lookup: CDR1 MGHRA, CDR2 YSYEKL. V was cut by 0 bases and J by 4 bases, with 12 bases left in between. CDR3 in DNA: TGCGCCAGCAGCCAAGATCAGGGTCGGAGCTATGGCTACACCTTC. This translates into CASSQDQGRSYGYTF.

The chain links TRBV19 to TRBJ2-7; no firm D call. Trimming pared 1 base from V and 7 bases from J, leaving 11 bases between. Germline V gives CDR1 LNHDA, CDR2 SQIVND (reference sequence). This CDR3 spans 13 amino acids. CDR3 DNA: TGTGCCAGTAGTATAGGATCCAGATGGGAGCAGTACTTC. Protein: CASSIGSRWEQYF.

The chain employs TRBV6-5 and TRBJ2-7; TRBD1 matches at 10 bases. After removal of 2 bases from V and 6 bases from J, the junction contained 4 bases not matched to a gene. This CDR3 spans 14 amino acids. Germline V gives CDR1 MNHEY, CDR2 SVGAGI. The CDR3 sequence is CASSYGTGAREQYF. The CDR3 nucleotides are TGTGCCAGCAGTTACGGGACAGGGGCCCGCGAGCAGTACTTC.

The chain recombines TRBV6-5 with TRBJ1-1; the D is unclear. Germline V gene lookup returns CDR1 MNHEY and CDR2 SVGAGI. V lost 2 bases to trimming and J lost 0 bases, with 7 bases between them. This CDR3 is 14 amino acids long. The CDR3 DNA reads as TGTGCCAGCAGTTACGGCAGGATGAACACTGAAGCTTTCTTT. Its translation is CASSYGRMNTEAFF.

The chain links TRBV5-1 to TRBJ1-4, with D uncertain. Germline V gene lookup returns CDR1 SGHRS and CDR2 YFSETQ. The CDR3 has 16 residues. V gave up 0 bases and J gave up 4 bases, with 13 bases separating them. CDR3 sequence (DNA): TGCGCCAGCAGCTTGGGGGCCTTAGAGGGTAATGAAAAACTGTTTTTT. Translation gives CASSLGALEGNEKLFF.